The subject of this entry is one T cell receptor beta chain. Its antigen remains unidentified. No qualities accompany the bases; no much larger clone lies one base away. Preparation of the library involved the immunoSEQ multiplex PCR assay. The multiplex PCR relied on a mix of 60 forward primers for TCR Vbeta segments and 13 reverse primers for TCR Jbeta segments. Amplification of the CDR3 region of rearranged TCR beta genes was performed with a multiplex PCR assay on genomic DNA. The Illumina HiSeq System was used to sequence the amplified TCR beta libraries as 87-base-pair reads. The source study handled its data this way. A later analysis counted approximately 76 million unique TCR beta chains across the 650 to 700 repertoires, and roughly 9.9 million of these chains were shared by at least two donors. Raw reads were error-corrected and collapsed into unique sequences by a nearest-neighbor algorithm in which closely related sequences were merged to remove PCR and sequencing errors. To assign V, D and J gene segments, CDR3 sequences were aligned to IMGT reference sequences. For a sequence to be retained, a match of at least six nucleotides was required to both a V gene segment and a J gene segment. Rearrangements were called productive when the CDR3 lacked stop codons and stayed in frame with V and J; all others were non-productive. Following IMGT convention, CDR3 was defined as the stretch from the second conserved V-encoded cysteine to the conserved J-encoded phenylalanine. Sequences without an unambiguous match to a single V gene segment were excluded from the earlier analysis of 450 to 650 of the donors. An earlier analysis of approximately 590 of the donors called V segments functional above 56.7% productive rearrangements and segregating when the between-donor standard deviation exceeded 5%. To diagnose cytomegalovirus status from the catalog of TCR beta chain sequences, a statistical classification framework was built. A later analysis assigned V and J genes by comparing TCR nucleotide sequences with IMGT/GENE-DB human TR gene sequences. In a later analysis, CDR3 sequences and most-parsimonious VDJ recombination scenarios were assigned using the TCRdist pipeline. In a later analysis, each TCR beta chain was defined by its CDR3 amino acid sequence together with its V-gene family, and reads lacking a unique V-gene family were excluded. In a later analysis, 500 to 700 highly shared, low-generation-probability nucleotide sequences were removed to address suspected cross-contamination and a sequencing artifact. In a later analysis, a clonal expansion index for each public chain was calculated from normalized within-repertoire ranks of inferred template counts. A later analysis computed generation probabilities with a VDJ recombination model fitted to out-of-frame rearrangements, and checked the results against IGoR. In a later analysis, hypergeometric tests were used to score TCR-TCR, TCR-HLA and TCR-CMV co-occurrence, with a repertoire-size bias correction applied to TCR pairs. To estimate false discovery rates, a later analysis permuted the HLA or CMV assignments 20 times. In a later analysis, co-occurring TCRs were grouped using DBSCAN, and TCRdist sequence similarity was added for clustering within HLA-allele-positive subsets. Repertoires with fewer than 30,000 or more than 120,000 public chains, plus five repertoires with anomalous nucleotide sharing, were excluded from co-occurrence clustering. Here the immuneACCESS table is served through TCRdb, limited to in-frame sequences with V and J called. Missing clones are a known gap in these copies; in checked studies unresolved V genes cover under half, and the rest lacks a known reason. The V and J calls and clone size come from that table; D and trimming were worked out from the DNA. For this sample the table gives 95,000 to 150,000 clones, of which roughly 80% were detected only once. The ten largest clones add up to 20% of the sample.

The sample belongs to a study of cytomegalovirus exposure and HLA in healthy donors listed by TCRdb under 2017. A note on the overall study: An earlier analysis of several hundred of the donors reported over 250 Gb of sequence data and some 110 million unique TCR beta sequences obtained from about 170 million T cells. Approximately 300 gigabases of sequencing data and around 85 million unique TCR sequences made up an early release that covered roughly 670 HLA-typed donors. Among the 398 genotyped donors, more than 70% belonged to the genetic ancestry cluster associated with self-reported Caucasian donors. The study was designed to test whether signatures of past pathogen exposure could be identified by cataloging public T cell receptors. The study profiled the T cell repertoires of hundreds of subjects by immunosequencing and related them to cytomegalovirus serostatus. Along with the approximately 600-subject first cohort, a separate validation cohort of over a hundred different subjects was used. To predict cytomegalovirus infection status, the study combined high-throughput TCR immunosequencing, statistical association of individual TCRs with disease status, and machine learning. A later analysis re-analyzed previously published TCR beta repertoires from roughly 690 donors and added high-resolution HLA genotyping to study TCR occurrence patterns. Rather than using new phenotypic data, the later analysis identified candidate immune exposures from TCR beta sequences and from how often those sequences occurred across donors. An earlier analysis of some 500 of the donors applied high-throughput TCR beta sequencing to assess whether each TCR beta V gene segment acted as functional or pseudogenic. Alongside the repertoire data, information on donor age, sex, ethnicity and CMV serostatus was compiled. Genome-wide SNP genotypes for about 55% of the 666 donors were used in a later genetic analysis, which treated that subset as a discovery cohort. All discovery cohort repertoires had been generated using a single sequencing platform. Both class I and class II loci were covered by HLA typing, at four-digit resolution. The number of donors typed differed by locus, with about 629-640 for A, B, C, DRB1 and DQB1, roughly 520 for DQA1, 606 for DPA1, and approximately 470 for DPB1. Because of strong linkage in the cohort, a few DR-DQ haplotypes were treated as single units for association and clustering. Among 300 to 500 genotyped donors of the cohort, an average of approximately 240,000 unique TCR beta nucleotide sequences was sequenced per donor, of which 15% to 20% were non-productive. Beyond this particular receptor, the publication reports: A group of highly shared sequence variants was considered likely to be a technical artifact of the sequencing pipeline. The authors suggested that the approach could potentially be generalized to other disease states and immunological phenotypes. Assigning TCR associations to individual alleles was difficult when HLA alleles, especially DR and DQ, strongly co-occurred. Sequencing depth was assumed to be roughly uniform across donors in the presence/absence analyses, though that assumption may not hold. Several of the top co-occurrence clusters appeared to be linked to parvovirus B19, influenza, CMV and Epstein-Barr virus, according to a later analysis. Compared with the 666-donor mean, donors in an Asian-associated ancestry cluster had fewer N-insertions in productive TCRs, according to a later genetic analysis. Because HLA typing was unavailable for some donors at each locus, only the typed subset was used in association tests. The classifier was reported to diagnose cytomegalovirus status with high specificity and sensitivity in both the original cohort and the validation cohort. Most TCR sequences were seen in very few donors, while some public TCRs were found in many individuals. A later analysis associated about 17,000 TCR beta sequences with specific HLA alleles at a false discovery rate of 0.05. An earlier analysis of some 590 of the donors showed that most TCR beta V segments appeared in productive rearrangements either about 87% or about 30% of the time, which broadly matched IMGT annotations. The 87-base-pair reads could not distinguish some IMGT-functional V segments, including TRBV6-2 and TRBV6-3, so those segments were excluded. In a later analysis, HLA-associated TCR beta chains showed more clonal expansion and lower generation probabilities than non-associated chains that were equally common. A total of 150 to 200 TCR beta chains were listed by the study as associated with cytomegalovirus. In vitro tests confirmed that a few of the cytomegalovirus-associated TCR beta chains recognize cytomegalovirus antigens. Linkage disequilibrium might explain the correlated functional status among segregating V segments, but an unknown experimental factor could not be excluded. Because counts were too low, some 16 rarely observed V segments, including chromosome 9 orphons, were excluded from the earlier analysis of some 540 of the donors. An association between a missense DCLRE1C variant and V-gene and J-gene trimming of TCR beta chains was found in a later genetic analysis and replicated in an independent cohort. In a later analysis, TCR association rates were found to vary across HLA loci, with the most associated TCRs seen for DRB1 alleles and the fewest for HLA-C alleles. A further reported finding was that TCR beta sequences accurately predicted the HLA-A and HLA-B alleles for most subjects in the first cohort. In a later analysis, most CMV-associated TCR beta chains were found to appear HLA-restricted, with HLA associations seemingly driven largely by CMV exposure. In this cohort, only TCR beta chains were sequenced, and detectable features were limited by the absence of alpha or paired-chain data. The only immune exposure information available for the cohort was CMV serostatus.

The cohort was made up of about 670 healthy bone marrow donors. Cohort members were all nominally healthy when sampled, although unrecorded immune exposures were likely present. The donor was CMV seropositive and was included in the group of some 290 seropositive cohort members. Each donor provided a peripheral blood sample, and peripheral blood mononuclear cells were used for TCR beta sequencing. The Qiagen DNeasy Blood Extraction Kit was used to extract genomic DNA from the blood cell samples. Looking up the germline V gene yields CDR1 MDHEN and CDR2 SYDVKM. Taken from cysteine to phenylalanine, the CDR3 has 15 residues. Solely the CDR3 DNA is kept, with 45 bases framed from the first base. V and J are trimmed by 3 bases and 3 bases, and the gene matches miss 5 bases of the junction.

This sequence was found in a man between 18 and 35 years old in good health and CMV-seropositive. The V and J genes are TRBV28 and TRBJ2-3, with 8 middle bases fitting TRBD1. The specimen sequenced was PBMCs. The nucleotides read TGTGCCAGCAGTTTCTCACAGGGGGGAACAGATACGCAGTATTTT. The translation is CASSFSQGGTDTQYF.